This TCR beta chain appears in the sequencing data of a study of T cells in localized non-small cell lung cancer. Study results and limitations: Clonality of T cells reached its maximum in uninvolved adjacent lung, surpassing tumor.

With regard to this clone: The antigen remains undetermined.

Trimming took 11 bases from V and 6 from J, leaving 14 bases between them. The CDR3 sequence is 12 residues long. The germline gives CDR1 SGHVS, CDR2 FNYEAQ. Repertoires were generated with immunoSEQ multiplex PCR, while TCRdb's copy carries only in-frame clones and drops some. This table has tens of thousands of clones, roughly nine tenths appearing once. This specimen consisted of peripheral blood, obtained before any cancer treatment. This receptor was identified in a male donor at least 60 years old with stage III squamous cell lung carcinoma. The rearrangement joins TRBV7-6 to TRBJ2-1; possibly TRBD1 for D (5 bases). The CDR3 DNA follows: TGTGCCGGCGGCGACAGTGCCAATGAGCAGTTCTTC. This encodes CAGGDSANEQFF. Full variable domain (remainder filled in from reference TRBV7-6 and TRBJ2-1): GAGVSQSPRYKVTKRGQDVALRCDPISGHVSLYWYRQALGQGPEFLTYFNYEAQQDKSGLPNDRFSAERPEGSISTLTIQRTEQRDSAMYRCAGGDSANEQFFGPGTRLTVL.